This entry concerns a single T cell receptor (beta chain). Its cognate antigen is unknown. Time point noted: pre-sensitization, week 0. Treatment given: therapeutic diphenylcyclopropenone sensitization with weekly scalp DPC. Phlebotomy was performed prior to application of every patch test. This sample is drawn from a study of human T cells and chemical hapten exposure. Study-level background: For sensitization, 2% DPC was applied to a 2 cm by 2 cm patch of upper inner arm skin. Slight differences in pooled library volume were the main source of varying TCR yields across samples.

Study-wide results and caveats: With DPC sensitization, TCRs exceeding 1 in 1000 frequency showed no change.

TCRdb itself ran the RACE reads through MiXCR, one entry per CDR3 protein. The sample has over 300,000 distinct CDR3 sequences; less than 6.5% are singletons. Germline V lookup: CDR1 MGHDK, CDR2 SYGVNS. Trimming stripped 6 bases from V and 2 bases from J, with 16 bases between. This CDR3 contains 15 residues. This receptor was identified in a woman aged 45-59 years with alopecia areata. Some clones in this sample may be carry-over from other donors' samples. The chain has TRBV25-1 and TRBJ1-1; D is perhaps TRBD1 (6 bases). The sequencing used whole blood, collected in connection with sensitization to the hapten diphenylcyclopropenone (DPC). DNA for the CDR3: TGTGCCAGCAGGAAGCGCAGGGGTTTAAACACTGAAGCTTTCTTT. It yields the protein CASRKRRGLNTEAFF. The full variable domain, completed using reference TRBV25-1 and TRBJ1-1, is EADIYQTPRYLVIGTGKKITLECSQTMGHDKMYWYQQDPGMELHLIHYSYGVNSTEKGDLSSESTVSRIRTEHFPLTLESARPSHTSQYLCASRKRRGLNTEAFFGQGTRLTVV.